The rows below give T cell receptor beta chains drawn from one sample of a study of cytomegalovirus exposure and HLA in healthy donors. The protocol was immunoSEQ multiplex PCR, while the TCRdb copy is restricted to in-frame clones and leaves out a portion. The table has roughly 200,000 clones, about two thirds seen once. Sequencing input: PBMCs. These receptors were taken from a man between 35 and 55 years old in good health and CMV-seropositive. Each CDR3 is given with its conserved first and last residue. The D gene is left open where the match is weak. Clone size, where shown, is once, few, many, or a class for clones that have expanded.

CDR3 protein: CASSLEAYNQPQHF; CDR3 DNA: TGTGCCAGCAGCCTAGAGGCCTACAATCAGCCCCAGCATTTT; clone size: .; CDR3 length: 14; V gene: TRBV6-1; D gene: .; J gene: TRBJ1-5
CDR3 protein: CASSWTDNSPLHF; CDR3 DNA: TGTGCCAGCAGCTGGACAGATAATTCACCCCTCCACTTT; clone size: .; CDR3 length: 13; V gene: TRBV5-5; D gene: .; J gene: TRBJ1-6
CDR3 protein: CASSPSGGNTIYF; CDR3 DNA: TGTGCCAGCTCACCATCGGGTGGAAACACCATATATTTT; clone size: .; CDR3 length: 13; V gene: TRBV18; D gene: .; J gene: TRBJ1-3
CDR3 protein: CASSLQGATNEKLFF; CDR3 DNA: TGTGCCAGCAGCTTACAGGGGGCAACTAATGAAAAACTGTTTTTT; clone size: few; CDR3 length: 15; V gene: TRBV7-9; D gene: TRBD1; J gene: TRBJ1-4
CDR3 protein: CASSVGGGNEQFF; CDR3 DNA: TGTGCCAGCAGCGTAGGGGGGGGGAATGAGCAGTTCTTC; clone size: .; CDR3 length: 13; V gene: TRBV9; D gene: TRBD2; J gene: TRBJ2-1
CDR3 protein: CASSFSGASSTDTQYF; CDR3 DNA: TGCGCCAGCAGCTTTAGCGGGGCCTCTAGCACAGATACGCAGTATTTT; clone size: .; CDR3 length: 16; V gene: TRBV5-1; D gene: TRBD2; J gene: TRBJ2-3
CDR3 protein: CASSLGQGIGNTIYF; CDR3 DNA: TGTGCCAGCAGTTTGGGACAGGGAATTGGAAACACCATATATTTT; clone size: .; CDR3 length: 15; V gene: TRBV6-6; D gene: TRBD1; J gene: TRBJ1-3
CDR3 protein: CASSSGTGDGYTF; CDR3 DNA: TGTGCCAGCAGCTCCGGGACAGGGGATGGCTACACCTTC; clone size: .; CDR3 length: 13; V gene: TRBV5-6; D gene: TRBD1; J gene: TRBJ1-2
CDR3 protein: CASSSVVGAGGQETQYF; CDR3 DNA: TGTGCCAGTAGTTCAGTGGTAGGGGCAGGGGGCCAAGAGACCCAGTACTTC; clone size: few; CDR3 length: 17; V gene: TRBV19; D gene: TRBD1; J gene: TRBJ2-5
CDR3 protein: CASSFSGEKYNEQFF; CDR3 DNA: TGTGCCAGCAGCTTTAGCGGGGAGAAATACAATGAGCAGTTCTTC; clone size: once; CDR3 length: 15; V gene: TRBV11-3; D gene: TRBD2; J gene: TRBJ2-1
CDR3 protein: CASTLGLATDTQYF; CDR3 DNA: TGCGCCAGCACCTTGGGACTAGCGACAGATACGCAGTATTTT; clone size: .; CDR3 length: 14; V gene: TRBV5-1; D gene: TRBD2; J gene: TRBJ2-3
CDR3 protein: CASRQGATEAFF; CDR3 DNA: TGTGCCAGTCGACAGGGGGCAACTGAAGCTTTCTTT; clone size: once; CDR3 length: 12; V gene: TRBV19; D gene: TRBD1; J gene: TRBJ1-1
CDR3 protein: CSVAGTGVAYEQYF; CDR3 DNA: TGCAGCGTTGCCGGGACAGGGGTGGCCTACGAGCAGTACTTC; clone size: .; CDR3 length: 14; V gene: TRBV29-1; D gene: TRBD1; J gene: TRBJ2-7
CDR3 protein: CASSLRLAGSPSVDTQYF; CDR3 DNA: TGTGCCAGCAGCTTAAGACTAGCGGGGTCCCCCTCGGTAGATACGCAGTATTTT; clone size: .; CDR3 length: 18; V gene: TRBV7-2; D gene: TRBD2; J gene: TRBJ2-3
CDR3 protein: CASSTSPDYGYTF; CDR3 DNA: TGTGCCAGTAGCACTTCCCCCGACTATGGCTACACCTTC; clone size: few; CDR3 length: 13; V gene: TRBV6-6; D gene: .; J gene: TRBJ1-2
CDR3 protein: CASSLKAGNTEAFF; CDR3 DNA: TGTGCCAGCAGCCTCAAGGCGGGGAACACTGAAGCTTTCTTT; clone size: many; CDR3 length: 14; V gene: TRBV4-2; D gene: .; J gene: TRBJ1-1
CDR3 protein: CASSPRTGNNYGYTF; CDR3 DNA: TGTGCCAGCAGTCCCCGGACAGGGAACAACTATGGCTACACCTTC; clone size: .; CDR3 length: 15; V gene: TRBV6-6; D gene: TRBD1; J gene: TRBJ1-2
CDR3 protein: CASSLPGTGFQQYF; CDR3 DNA: TGCGCCAGCAGCCTACCCGGGACAGGATTTCAGCAGTACTTC; clone size: .; CDR3 length: 14; V gene: TRBV5-1; D gene: TRBD1; J gene: TRBJ2-7
CDR3 protein: CASGWRGGLNEQFF; CDR3 DNA: TGTGCCAGCGGGTGGCGGGGGGGGCTCAATGAGCAGTTCTTC; clone size: .; CDR3 length: 14; V gene: TRBV2; D gene: TRBD2; J gene: TRBJ2-1
CDR3 protein: CASSSQGHEQYF; CDR3 DNA: TGTGCCAGCAGTTCCCAGGGCCACGAGCAGTACTTC; clone size: .; CDR3 length: 12; V gene: TRBV27; D gene: .; J gene: TRBJ2-7
CDR3 protein: CATSRDRDSIQYF; CDR3 DNA: TGTGCCACCAGCAGAGATCGGGACTCAATTCAGTACTTC; clone size: .; CDR3 length: 13; V gene: TRBV15; D gene: .; J gene: TRBJ2-4
CDR3 protein: CASSLWGQGTEAFF; CDR3 DNA: TGTGCCAGCAGCTTGTGGGGACAGGGCACTGAAGCTTTCTTT; clone size: .; CDR3 length: 14; V gene: TRBV5-4; D gene: TRBD1; J gene: TRBJ1-1
CDR3 protein: CASSDSSSGGRDTQYF; CDR3 DNA: TGTGCCAGCAGTGACTCTTCTAGCGGGGGAAGAGATACGCAGTATTTT; clone size: .; CDR3 length: 16; V gene: TRBV6-4; D gene: TRBD2; J gene: TRBJ2-3
CDR3 protein: CASSYPPGTPSTEAFF; CDR3 DNA: TGTGCCAGCAGTTACCCCCCCGGGACACCGAGCACTGAAGCTTTCTTT; clone size: .; CDR3 length: 16; V gene: TRBV6-5; D gene: .; J gene: TRBJ1-1
CDR3 protein: CASSGGGGVYEQYF; CDR3 DNA: TGTGCCAGTAGTGGTGGCGGGGGCGTCTACGAGCAGTACTTC; clone size: .; CDR3 length: 14; V gene: TRBV19; D gene: .; J gene: TRBJ2-7
CDR3 protein: CASSTGVEAFF; CDR3 DNA: TGTGCCAGCTCGACAGGCGTGGAAGCTTTCTTT; clone size: .; CDR3 length: 11; V gene: TRBV6-5; D gene: .; J gene: TRBJ1-1
CDR3 protein: CAGPPGAYEQYF; CDR3 DNA: TGTGCCGGCCCGCCGGGGGCCTACGAGCAGTACTTC; clone size: .; CDR3 length: 12; V gene: TRBV6-5; D gene: .; J gene: TRBJ2-7
CDR3 protein: CASSLREGETQYF; CDR3 DNA: TGTGCCAGCAGCTTGAGGGAGGGGGAGACCCAGTACTTC; clone size: .; CDR3 length: 13; V gene: TRBV5-4; D gene: TRBD2; J gene: TRBJ2-5
CDR3 protein: CASSLRLAGYTDTQYF; CDR3 DNA: TGTGCCAGCAGCCTTAGACTAGCGGGGTACACAGATACGCAGTATTTT; clone size: once; CDR3 length: 16; V gene: TRBV14; D gene: TRBD2; J gene: TRBJ2-3
CDR3 protein: CASSLLGQKEAFF; CDR3 DNA: TGTGCCAGCAGCCTATTGGGACAGAAGGAAGCTTTCTTT; clone size: .; CDR3 length: 13; V gene: TRBV11-2; D gene: TRBD1; J gene: TRBJ1-1
CDR3 protein: CASSERGIRMDF; CDR3 DNA: TGTGCCAGCAGTGAACGAGGCATCCGCATGGACTTC; clone size: .; CDR3 length: 12; V gene: TRBV2; D gene: .; J gene: TRBJ2-7
CDR3 protein: CASSVVFERGRLATSEQYF; CDR3 DNA: TGTGCCAGCAGCGTAGTATTTGAGAGGGGGAGACTAGCCACCTCCGAGCAGTACTTC; clone size: .; CDR3 length: 19; V gene: TRBV9; D gene: .; J gene: TRBJ2-7
CDR3 protein: CASSPFGGGITDTQYF; CDR3 DNA: TGTGCCAGCAGCCCTTTTGGCGGGGGGATCACAGATACGCAGTATTTT; clone size: .; CDR3 length: 16; V gene: TRBV6-4; D gene: TRBD2; J gene: TRBJ2-3
CDR3 protein: CASSVKPGGLDTGELFF; CDR3 DNA: TGTGCCAGCAGCGTAAAACCGGGGGGGCTGGACACCGGGGAGCTGTTTTTT; clone size: .; CDR3 length: 17; V gene: TRBV9; D gene: TRBD2; J gene: TRBJ2-2
CDR3 protein: CASSLEGQGFSNQPQHF; CDR3 DNA: TGTGCCAGCAGCTTGGAGGGACAGGGGTTTAGCAATCAGCCCCAGCATTTT; clone size: .; CDR3 length: 17; V gene: TRBV5-4; D gene: TRBD1; J gene: TRBJ1-5
CDR3 protein: CASSPRGLSTDTQYF; CDR3 DNA: TGTGCCAGCAGTCCTAGAGGGCTAAGCACAGATACGCAGTATTTT; clone size: .; CDR3 length: 15; V gene: TRBV5-6; D gene: .; J gene: TRBJ2-3
CDR3 protein: CASSLGQGARSVYTF; CDR3 DNA: TGTGCCAGCAGTTTAGGGCAGGGGGCCAGGTCGGTCTACACCTTC; clone size: many; CDR3 length: 15; V gene: TRBV27; D gene: TRBD1; J gene: TRBJ1-2
CDR3 protein: CASSSTTDGYTF; CDR3 DNA: TGTGCCAGCAGTTCAACGACAGATGGCTACACCTTC; clone size: .; CDR3 length: 12; V gene: TRBV27; D gene: .; J gene: TRBJ1-2